This T cell receptor beta chain was documented in a study of shared clonotypes between healthy human individuals. Across the whole study: Plates per donor: three CD4 naive, three CD4 memory, two CD8 naive, one CD8 memory.

The V gene end was trimmed by 4 bases and the J gene end by 3 bases; junction bases not matched to a gene: 4. The germline gives CDR1 LGHNA, CDR2 YSLEER. The CDR3 extends over 16 amino acids. The assay used deep level. Using immunoSEQ multiplex PCR, the repertoire was profiled, and TCRdb retains in-frame clones only, with some absent. The table lists around 2.3 million clones, approximately 96% of them singletons. A single count supports this clone. The antigen is unknown. Study observations and caveats: Relative to their counterparts shared across all four donors, non-shared clonotypes exhibited diminished generation probabilities.

V gene TRBV4-3 combines with J gene TRBJ2-3; TRBD2 agrees at 13 bases. Sequencing was done on a sample of naive CD4+ T cells sorted from blood. Regarding subset: CD45RA+ positively selected. The TCR originated in a man between 18 and 29 years old in good health. The CDR3 DNA sequence: TGCGCCAGCAGCCTAGGACTAGCGGGAGATACAGATACGCAGTATTTT. It translates to CASSLGLAGDTDTQYF.